This T cell receptor (beta chain) stems from a study of OX40 agonist ivuxolimab in advanced cancers. Germline V gene lookup returns CDR1 SGDLS and CDR2 YYNGEE. The V and J ends lost 4 bases and 0 bases respectively, with 9 bases between them. This CDR3 is built from 14 residues. Assay used: immunoSEQ multiplex PCR; TCRdb lists only in-frame clones, some missing. The table has 35,000 to 40,000 clones, roughly 91% seen once; the top ten hold 9.5% to 15%. Sample: CD4+ or CD8+ T cells sorted from blood, taken in a trial of the OX40 agonist ivuxolimab. The TCR sequence derives from an adult with an advanced solid tumor such as melanoma, head and neck, liver or kidney cancer. The rearrangement links TRBV9 to TRBJ2-3; no clear D gene. CDR3 loop: CASSFYDSTDTQYF. The CDR3 DNA follows: TGTGCCAGCAGCTTCTACGACAGCACAGATACGCAGTATTTT.